This is a list of T cell receptor beta chains from one sample in a study of T cell changes during pregnancy in multiple sclerosis. Profiling relied on immunoSEQ multiplex PCR, and the TCRdb table lists in-frame clones only, not all of them. The data show some 74,000 clones, around 92% seen once. Here the sequenced sample was peripheral blood, taken before pregnancy. The receptor set was obtained from a female donor with multiple sclerosis, enrolled in a pregnancy study. The CDR3 runs from the conserved cysteine through the conserved F or W. A D gene is named only where the DNA matches it firmly. Some rows have no size entry. The others give once, few or many, or a class for an expanded clone.

V	D	size	J	CDR3	DNA
TRBV5-6	TRBD2	.	TRBJ2-5	CASSPSGQETQYF	TGTGCCAGCAGCCCTAGCGGACAAGAGACCCAGTACTTC
TRBV27	TRBD1	.	TRBJ1-2	CASSFTGGSDGYTF	TGTGCCAGCAGTTTTACAGGGGGCTCGGATGGCTACACCTTC
TRBV18	TRBD2	.	TRBJ2-1	CASSPLAGVAHSYNEQFF	TGTGCCAGCTCACCTCTAGCGGGAGTAGCCCACTCCTACAATGAGCAGTTCTTC
TRBV4-3	.	.	TRBJ2-7	CASSQVVGERYEQYF	TGCGCCAGCAGCCAAGTGGTGGGAGAAAGGTACGAGCAGTACTTC
TRBV27	TRBD1	.	TRBJ1-5	CASSFHGQVSGNQPQHF	TGTGCCAGCAGTTTTCACGGACAGGTAAGTGGCAATCAGCCCCAGCATTTT
TRBV6-5	TRBD2	.	TRBJ2-2	CAIKGLAANTGELFF	TGTGCTATTAAGGGGCTAGCGGCGAACACCGGGGAGCTGTTTTTT
TRBV27	.	.	TRBJ2-3	CASSSPSSSTDTQYF	TGTGCCAGCAGTTCCCCTTCCTCTAGCACAGATACGCAGTATTTT
TRBV6-6	.	.	TRBJ2-1	CATGMRDSASEQFF	TGTGCCACCGGGATGAGAGACTCCGCCTCTGAGCAGTTCTTC
TRBV7-6	.	few	TRBJ2-2	CASSPTRRGELFF	TGTGCCAGCAGCCCAACCCGGAGAGGGGAGCTGTTTTTT
TRBV6-4	TRBD2	.	TRBJ2-2	CASSKSGRGTGELFF	TGTGCCAGCAGTAAAAGCGGGAGGGGCACCGGGGAGCTGTTTTTT
TRBV7-2	TRBD1	few	TRBJ1-2	CASSRGTVYGYTF	TGTGCCAGCAGCCGAGGGACAGTCTATGGCTACACCTTC
TRBV6-4	.	.	TRBJ2-2	CASPRRPRDTVGELFF	TGTGCCAGCCCGAGAAGGCCCCGGGACACCGTAGGGGAGCTGTTTTTT
TRBV6-5	TRBD1	.	TRBJ2-5	CASSYSTGVPETQYF	TGTGCCAGCAGTTACTCGACAGGGGTTCCAGAGACCCAGTACTTC
TRBV2	.	.	TRBJ2-4	CASSTTGLAKNIQYF	TGTGCCAGCAGCACTACAGGGCTGGCCAAAAACATTCAGTACTTC
TRBV19	.	.	TRBJ2-5	CASSSSGRVRETQYF	TGTGCCAGTAGTTCCAGCGGGCGGGTCCGAGAGACCCAGTACTTC
TRBV27	.	.	TRBJ2-5	CASSKMGPQETQYF	TGTGCCAGCAGTAAAATGGGGCCCCAAGAGACCCAGTACTTC
TRBV7-9	.	once	TRBJ2-7	CASSPYSYEQYF	TGTGCCAGCAGCCCCTACTCCTACGAGCAGTACTTC